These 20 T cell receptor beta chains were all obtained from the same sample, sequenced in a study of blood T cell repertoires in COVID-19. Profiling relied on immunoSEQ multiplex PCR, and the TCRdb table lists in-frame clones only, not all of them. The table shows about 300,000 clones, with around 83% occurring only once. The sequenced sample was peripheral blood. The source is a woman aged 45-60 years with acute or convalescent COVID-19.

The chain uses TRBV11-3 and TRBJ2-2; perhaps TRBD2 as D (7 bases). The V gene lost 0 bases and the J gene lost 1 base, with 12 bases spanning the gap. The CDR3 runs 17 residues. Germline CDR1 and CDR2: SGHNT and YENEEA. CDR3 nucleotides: TGTGCCAGCAGCTTAGACTGGGGGGGCGAGAACACCGGGGAGCTGTTTTTT. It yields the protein CASSLDWGGENTGELFF.

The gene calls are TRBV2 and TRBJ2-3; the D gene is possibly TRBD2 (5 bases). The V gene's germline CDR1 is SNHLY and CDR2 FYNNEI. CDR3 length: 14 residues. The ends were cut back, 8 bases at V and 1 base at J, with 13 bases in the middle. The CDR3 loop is CASLWPGGTDTQYF. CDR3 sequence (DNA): TGTGCCAGCCTATGGCCCGGGGGCACAGATACGCAGTATTTT.

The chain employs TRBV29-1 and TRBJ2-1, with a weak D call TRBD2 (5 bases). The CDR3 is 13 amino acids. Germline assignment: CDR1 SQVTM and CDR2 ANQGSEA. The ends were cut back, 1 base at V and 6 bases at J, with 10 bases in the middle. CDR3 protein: CSVEGASSNEQFF. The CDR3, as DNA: TGCAGCGTTGAAGGAGCTAGCTCCAATGAGCAGTTCTTC.

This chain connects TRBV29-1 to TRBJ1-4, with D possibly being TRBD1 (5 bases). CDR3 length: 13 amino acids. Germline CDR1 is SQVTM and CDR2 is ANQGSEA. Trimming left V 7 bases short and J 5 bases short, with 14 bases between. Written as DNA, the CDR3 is TGCAGCGGCCTGATGGGGGGAAATGAAAAACTGTTTTTT. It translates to CSGLMGGNEKLFF.

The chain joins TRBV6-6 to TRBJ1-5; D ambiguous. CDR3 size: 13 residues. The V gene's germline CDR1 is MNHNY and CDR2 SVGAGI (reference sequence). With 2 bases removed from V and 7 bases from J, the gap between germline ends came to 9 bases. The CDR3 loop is CASSYESWQPQHF. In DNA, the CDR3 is TGTGCCAGCAGTTACGAGAGTTGGCAGCCCCAGCATTTT.

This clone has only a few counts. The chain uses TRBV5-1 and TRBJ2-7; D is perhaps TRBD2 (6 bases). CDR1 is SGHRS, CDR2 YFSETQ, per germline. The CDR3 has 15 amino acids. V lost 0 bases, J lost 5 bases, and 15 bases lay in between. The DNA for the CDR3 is TGCGCCAGCAGCTTGGGCCGGGCCGGGGGTGACGAGCAGTACTTC. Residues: CASSLGRAGGDEQYF.

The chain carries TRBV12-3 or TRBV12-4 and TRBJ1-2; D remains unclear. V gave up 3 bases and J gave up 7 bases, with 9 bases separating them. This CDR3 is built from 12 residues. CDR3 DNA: TGTGCCAGCAGTTTGAGGGATCGTGGCTACACCTTC. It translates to CASSLRDRGYTF.

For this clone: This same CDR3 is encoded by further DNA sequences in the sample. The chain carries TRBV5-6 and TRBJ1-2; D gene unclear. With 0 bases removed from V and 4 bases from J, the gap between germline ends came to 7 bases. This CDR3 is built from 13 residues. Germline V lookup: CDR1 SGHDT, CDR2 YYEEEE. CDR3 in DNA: TGTGCCAGCAGCTTGGGTGAACTCTATGGCTACACCTTC. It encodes CASSLGELYGYTF.

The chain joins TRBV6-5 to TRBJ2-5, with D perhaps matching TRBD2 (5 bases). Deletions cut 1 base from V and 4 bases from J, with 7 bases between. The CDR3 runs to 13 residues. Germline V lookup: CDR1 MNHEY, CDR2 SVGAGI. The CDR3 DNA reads TGTGCCAGCAGTTACTTCGGAGGAGAGACCCAGTACTTC. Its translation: CASSYFGGETQYF.

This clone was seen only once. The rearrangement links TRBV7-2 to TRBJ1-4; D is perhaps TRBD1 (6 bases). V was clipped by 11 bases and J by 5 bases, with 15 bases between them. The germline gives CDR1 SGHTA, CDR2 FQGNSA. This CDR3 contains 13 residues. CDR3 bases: TGTGCCTCCCGGACAGAACAGAATGAAAAACTGTTTTTT. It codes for CASRTEQNEKLFF.

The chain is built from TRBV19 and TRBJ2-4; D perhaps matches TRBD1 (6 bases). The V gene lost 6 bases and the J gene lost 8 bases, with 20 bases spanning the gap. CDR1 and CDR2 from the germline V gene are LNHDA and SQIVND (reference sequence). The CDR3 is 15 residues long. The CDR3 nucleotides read TGTGCCAGTAGCCTCGAGGGGACAACCGGGGACATTCAGTACTTC. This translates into CASSLEGTTGDIQYF.

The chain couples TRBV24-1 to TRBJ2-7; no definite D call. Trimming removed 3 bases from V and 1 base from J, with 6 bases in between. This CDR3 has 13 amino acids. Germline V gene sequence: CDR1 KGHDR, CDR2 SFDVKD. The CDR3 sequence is CATSDGSSYEQYF. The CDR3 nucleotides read TGTGCCACCAGTGATGGCAGTTCCTACGAGCAGTACTTC.

The CDR3 bases are TGTGCCAGCAGTTCCGAGGAGACTGAAGCTTTCTTT. Its protein product is CASSSEETEAFF. The chain carries TRBV6-6 and TRBJ1-1; D gene ambiguous. Trimming pared 4 bases from V and 5 bases from J, leaving 8 bases between. The length of the CDR3 is 12 residues. Germline V gene data show CDR1 as MNHNY and CDR2 as SVGAGI (reference sequence).

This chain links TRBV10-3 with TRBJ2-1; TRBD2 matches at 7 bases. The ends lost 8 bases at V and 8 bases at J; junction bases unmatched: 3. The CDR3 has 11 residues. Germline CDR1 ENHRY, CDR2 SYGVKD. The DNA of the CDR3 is TGTGCCATCGGTGGGGGGGATGAGCAGTTCTTC. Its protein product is CAIGGGDEQFF.

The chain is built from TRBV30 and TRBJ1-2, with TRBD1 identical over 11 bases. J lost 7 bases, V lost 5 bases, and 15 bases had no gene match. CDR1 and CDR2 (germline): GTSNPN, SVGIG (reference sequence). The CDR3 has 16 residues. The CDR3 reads CAWEILPGQGDIGYTF. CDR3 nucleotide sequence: TGTGCCTGGGAGATTCTCCCGGGACAGGGGGATATTGGCTACACCTTC.

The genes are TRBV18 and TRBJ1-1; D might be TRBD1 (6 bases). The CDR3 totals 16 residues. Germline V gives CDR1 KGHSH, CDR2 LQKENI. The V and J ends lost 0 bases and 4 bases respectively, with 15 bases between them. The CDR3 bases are TGTGCCAGCTCACCACCCGACAGGATGATTAGCACTGAAGCTTTCTTT. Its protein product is CASSPPDRMISTEAFF.

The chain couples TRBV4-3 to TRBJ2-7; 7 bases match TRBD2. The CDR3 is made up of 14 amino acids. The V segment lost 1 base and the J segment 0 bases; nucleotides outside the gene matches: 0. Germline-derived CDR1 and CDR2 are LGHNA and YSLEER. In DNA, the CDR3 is TGCGCCAGCAGCCAAGGCGGGAGCTCCTACGAGCAGTACTTC. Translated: CASSQGGSSYEQYF.

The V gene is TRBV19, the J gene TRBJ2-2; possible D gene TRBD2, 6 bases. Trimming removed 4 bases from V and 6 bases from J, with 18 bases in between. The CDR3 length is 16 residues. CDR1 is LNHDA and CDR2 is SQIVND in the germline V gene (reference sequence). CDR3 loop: CASSKEGGTGAGELFF. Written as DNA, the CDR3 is TGTGCCAGTAGTAAGGAGGGCGGGACCGGGGCCGGGGAGCTGTTTTTT.

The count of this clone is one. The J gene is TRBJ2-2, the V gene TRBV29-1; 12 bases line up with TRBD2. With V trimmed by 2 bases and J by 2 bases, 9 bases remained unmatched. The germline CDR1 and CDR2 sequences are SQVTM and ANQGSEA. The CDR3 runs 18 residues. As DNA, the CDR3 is TGCAGCGTTGAACGCCTAGCGGGAGGGCCGGAAAACACCGGGGAGCTGTTTTTT. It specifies CSVERLAGGPENTGELFF.

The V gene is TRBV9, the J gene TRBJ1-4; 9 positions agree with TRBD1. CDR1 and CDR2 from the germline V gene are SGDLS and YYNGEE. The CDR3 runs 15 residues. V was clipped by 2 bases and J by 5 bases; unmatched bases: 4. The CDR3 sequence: CASSVRTGANEKLFF. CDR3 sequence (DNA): TGTGCCAGCAGCGTGCGGACAGGGGCGAATGAAAAACTGTTTTTT.